The clone carrying this T cell receptor (beta chain) was observed a few times. Antigen unknown. As to treatment: roughly 11-day PBMC culture with coronavirus spike peptide pools or control peptides (ViraFEST assay). Half of the medium was exchanged for fresh IL-2 medium, first on day 3 and then on day 7. This sample was taken from a study of vaccination and CD4 T cells after COVID-19. In the study overall: Participants were administered two doses of either the BNT162b2 or the mRNA-1273 vaccine. SARS-CoV-2, HCoV-NL63, HCoV-OC43 and HCoV-229E supplied the overlapping spike peptides used to stimulate cells.

Sequence data for DNA of cultured CD4+ T cells were generated by the Oncomine TCR Beta short-read assay. MiXCR, applied by TCRdb to the PCR reads, yields one record per CDR3 protein. The sample consists of tens of thousands of distinct CDR3 sequences, less than 75% of them appearing once. This clonotype was sampled from a human donor who had recovered from COVID-19. The sequenced sample consisted of CD4+ T cells from blood, cultured in vitro.

The CDR3 sequence is CSAPASGRTLSYEQYF. For the CDR3, the DNA is TGCAGTGCTCCCGCCTCGGGCAGGACTTTATCCTACGAGCAGTACTTC. The J gene is TRBJ2-7, the V gene TRBV20-1; D is possibly TRBD2 (5 bases). Trimming left V 5 bases short and J 1 base short, with 21 bases between. Germline V gives CDR1 DFQATT, CDR2 SNEGSKA (reference sequence). This CDR3 has 16 residues.